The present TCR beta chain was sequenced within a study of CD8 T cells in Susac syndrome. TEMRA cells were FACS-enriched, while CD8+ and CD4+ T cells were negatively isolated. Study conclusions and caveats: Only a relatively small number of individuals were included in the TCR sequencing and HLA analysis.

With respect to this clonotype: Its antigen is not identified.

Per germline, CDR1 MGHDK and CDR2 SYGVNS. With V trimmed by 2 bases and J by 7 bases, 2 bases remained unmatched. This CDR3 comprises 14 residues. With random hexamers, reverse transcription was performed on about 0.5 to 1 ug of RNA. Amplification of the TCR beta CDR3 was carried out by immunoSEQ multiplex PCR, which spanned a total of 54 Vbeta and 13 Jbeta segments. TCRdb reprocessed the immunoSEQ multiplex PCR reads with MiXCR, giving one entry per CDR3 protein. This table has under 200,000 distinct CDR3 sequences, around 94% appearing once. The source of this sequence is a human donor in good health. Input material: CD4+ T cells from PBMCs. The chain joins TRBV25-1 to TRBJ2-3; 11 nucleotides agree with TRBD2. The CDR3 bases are TGTGCCAGCAGTGAACCTAGCGGGGGGTATACGCAGTATTTT. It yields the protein CASSEPSGGYTQYF.